The 19 T cell receptor beta chains below come from one sample, sequenced in a study of regulatory T cells in long-lasting Graves disease. TCR beta libraries were built with iRepertoire HTBI primers and Arm-PCR of CDR3 regions. TCRdb re-called the multiplex PCR reads through MiXCR, storing one row per CDR3 protein. This table has 600,000 to 650,000 distinct CDR3 sequences, 15% to 20% appearing once. Time point: newly diagnosed GD, antithyroid drugs for less than 3 months. PBMC RNA served as the TCR library source. These same records also appear under a second study, on T cells in Graves' hyperthyroidism and ophthalmopathy.

The source was peripheral blood mononuclear cells (PBMCs), collected at new diagnosis, from a patient treated with antithyroid drugs. The receptors shown here come from a woman in her 30s with Graves disease.

Only a few counts were recorded for this clonotype. This sequence joins TRBV29-1 and TRBJ1-2; possibly TRBD1 for D (5 bases). The germline CDR1 and CDR2 sequences are SQVTM and ANQGSEA. The CDR3 runs 12 residues. The ends were cut back, 6 bases at V and 4 bases at J, with 12 bases in the middle. The CDR3 sequence: CSVSGTVYGYTF. The CDR3 DNA sequence: TGCAGCGTCTCCGGGACTGTCTATGGCTACACCTTC.

This clonotype was detected many times. The chain has TRBV11-2 and TRBJ2-3, with 10 positions matching TRBD2. The CDR3 spans 17 residues. V lost 4 bases, J lost 3 bases, and 10 bases stayed unmatched. The germline CDR1 and CDR2 sequences are SGHAT and FQNNGV. The chain's CDR3 is CASSSLGLAAATDTQYF. The DNA of the CDR3 is TGTGCCAGCAGCTCACTAGGACTAGCGGCAGCTACAGATACGCAGTATTTT.

This clonotype was seen a few times. The chain carries TRBV12-3 or TRBV12-4 and TRBJ2-1, with D maybe TRBD2 (5 bases). V dropped 6 bases and J dropped 8 bases, with 17 bases sitting between them. This CDR3 has 14 residues. The chain's CDR3 is CASRPETPRDEQFF. CDR3 DNA: TGTGCCAGCAGGCCGGAAACTCCGAGGGATGAGCAGTTCTTC.

About this clonotype itself: The junction and the germline gene differ at one end; a read error may be behind it. The chain employs TRBV20-1 and TRBJ2-3, with D maybe TRBD1 (5 bases). The CDR3 runs to 13 residues. Germline CDR1 is DFQATT and CDR2 is SNEGSKA (reference sequence). This chain's CDR3 is CSASPPRGEPPRF. DNA of the CDR3: TGCAGTGCTAGTCCGCCAAGGGGCGAACCCCCCCGGTTT.

This clonotype was observed a handful of times. The V and J genes are TRBV6-4 and TRBJ1-5; D remains unclear. The CDR3 covers 13 residues. V was clipped by 5 bases and J by 5 bases, with 10 bases between them. Per the germline V gene, CDR1 is MRHNA and CDR2 is SNTAGT. As DNA, the CDR3 is TGTGCCAGCAGTCTGACCCCGGATCAGCCCCAGCATTTT. Translated: CASSLTPDQPQHF.

This clonotype appeared many times. CDR3 sequence (DNA): TGTGCCACCAGTGACGCGGATACGCAGTATTTT. This codes for CATSDADTQYF. The chain carries TRBV24-1 and TRBJ2-3; D remains ambiguous. CDR3 length: 11 residues. From germline, CDR1 is KGHDR and CDR2 SFDVKD. Trimming removed 4 bases at V and 6 bases at J, with 4 bases between.

In this sample, this clonotype turned up many times. The rearrangement joins TRBV3-1 to TRBJ1-2; no clear D. In germline, CDR1 is LGHDT, CDR2 YNNKEL (reference sequence). This CDR3 is 16 amino acids long. Trimming removed 1 base at V and 4 bases at J, with 16 bases between. The CDR3 here is CASSQAGRGRPYGYTF. CDR3 coding DNA: TGTGCCAGCAGCCAAGCAGGCAGAGGGCGACCCTATGGCTACACCTTC. Variable domain in full (rest from reference TRBV3-1 and TRBJ1-2): DTAVSQTPKYLVTQMGNDKSIKCEQNLGHDTMYWYKQDSKKFLKIMFSYNNKELIINETVPNRFSPKSPDKAHLNLHINSLELGDSAVYFCASSQAGRGRPYGYTFGSGTRLTVV.

This clonotype was counted only a few times. The chain is built from TRBV5-1 and TRBJ2-3, with 10 positions matching TRBD2. With V trimmed by 4 bases and J by 4 bases, 6 bases remained unmatched. The CDR3 extends over 15 amino acids. In germline, CDR1 is SGHRS, CDR2 YFSETQ. The CDR3 here is CASSPSGRAPDTQYF. CDR3 nucleotide sequence: TGCGCCAGCAGCCCCAGCGGGAGGGCCCCAGATACGCAGTATTTT.

The table lists this clonotype with many counts. V and J are TRBV6-2 or TRBV6-3 and TRBJ2-1, with D unclear. CDR3 length: 16 residues. CDR1 and CDR2 (germline): MNHEY, SVGEGT. The V end was cut by 2 bases, the J end by 0 bases, with 11 bases between. The CDR3 nucleotides are TGTGCCAGCAGTTACGGGTCTTCGACCTCCTACAATGAGCAGTTCTTC. This translates into CASSYGSSTSYNEQFF.

This clonotype came up many times. The chain recombines TRBV2 with TRBJ2-7, with D tentatively TRBD1 (6 bases). The CDR3 is 13 amino acids. Germline V gene sequence: CDR1 SNHLY, CDR2 FYNNEI. V lost 6 bases and J 1 base, leaving 10 bases between the germline ends. This CDR3 is CASRADSSYEQYF. The DNA for the CDR3 is TGTGCCAGCAGGGCGGACAGTTCCTACGAGCAGTACTTC.

At least ten counts were recorded for this clonotype. The chain couples TRBV3-1 to TRBJ1-2, with D possibly matching TRBD1 (6 bases). CDR3 length: 14 amino acids. Trimming cost V 4 bases and J 8 bases, with 17 bases left between them. CDR1 and CDR2 (germline): LGHDT, YNNKEL (reference sequence). The CDR3 loop reads CASSRTKQGSGYTF. The CDR3 nucleotides read TGTGCCAGCAGCCGGACCAAACAGGGTTCGGGCTACACCTTC. The whole variable domain, filled in from reference TRBV3-1 and TRBJ1-2, reads DTAVSQTPKYLVTQMGNDKSIKCEQNLGHDTMYWYKQDSKKFLKIMFSYNNKELIINETVPNRFSPKSPDKAHLNLHINSLELGDSAVYFCASSRTKQGSGYTFGSGTRLTVV.

A word on this clonotype: Just one base apart from a much larger clone, this may be a read error. The chain uses TRBV5-1 and TRBJ1-4, with D maybe TRBD1 (5 bases). In germline, CDR1 is SGHRS, CDR2 YFSETQ. The CDR3 contains 11 residues. The CDR3 protein is CASSYGAELSF. In nucleotides, the CDR3 is TGCGCCAGCAGCTACGGGGCGGAACTGTCTTTT.

This clonotype was detected many times. The chain is built from TRBV7-9 and TRBJ2-3, with 10 positions matching TRBD1. With 5 bases clipped from V and 5 bases from J, the junction kept 22 bases outside the gene matches. The CDR3 extends over 20 amino acids. The germline V gene has CDR1 SEHNR and CDR2 FQNEAQ (reference sequence). CDR3 sequence: CASSDGSGTGDERQIDTQYF. In DNA form, the CDR3 reads TGTGCCAGCAGCGACGGCTCCGGGACAGGGGACGAGCGTCAGATAGATACGCAGTATTTT.

This clonotype was counted only a few times. This chain connects TRBV3-1 to TRBJ2-5; 7 positions agree with TRBD2. V gave up 3 bases and J gave up 5 bases; unmatched junction bases: 9. Per germline, CDR1 LGHDT and CDR2 YNNKEL (reference sequence). The CDR3 is 15 residues long. CDR3 bases: TGTGCCAGCAGCCAGTCGACTAGCCCGGGGGAGACCCAGTACTTC. Translation gives CASSQSTSPGETQYF.

This clonotype was seen many times. This chain connects TRBV6-1 to TRBJ1-2, with D unclear. In germline, CDR1 is MNHNS, CDR2 SASEGT. V was cut by 5 bases and J by 2 bases, with 12 bases left in between. This CDR3 is 14 amino acids long. DNA of the CDR3: TGTGCCAGCAGTCCAAACCGACTAAACTATGGCTACACCTTC. This sequence encodes CASSPNRLNYGYTF.

The V and J genes are TRBV5-1 and TRBJ1-1; 8 bases fit TRBD1. The CDR3 is 14 residues long. The V segment lost 4 bases and the J segment 4 bases; nucleotides outside the gene matches: 6. In germline, CDR1 is SGHRS, CDR2 YFSETQ. The CDR3 coding sequence is TGCGCCAGCAGCGGCATCCAGGGGGCCACTGAAGCTTTCTTT. Its translation: CASSGIQGATEAFF.

J is TRBJ1-1 and V is TRBV5-1; D gene uncertain. Trimming took off 9 bases at V and 5 bases at J, with 20 bases between the two ends. In germline, CDR1 is SGHRS, CDR2 YFSETQ. The CDR3 is 14 amino acids. The CDR3 is CATRALLGVTEAFF. CDR3 DNA sequence: TGCGCCACCCGGGCTCTCCTAGGCGTAACTGAAGCTTTCTTT.

This clonotype was found many times. The chain has TRBV2 and TRBJ1-6, with D perhaps matching TRBD1 (5 bases). The CDR3 contains 14 residues. The ends were cut back, 0 bases at V and 9 bases at J, with 9 bases in the middle. The germline gives CDR1 SNHLY, CDR2 FYNNEI. The CDR3 DNA follows: TGTGCCAGCAGTGAAGCGCTTGGGGGTTCACCCCTCCACTTT. The encoded protein is CASSEALGGSPLHF.

This clonotype was detected many times. The gene calls are TRBV29-1 and TRBJ1-5; D remains unclear. V was pared by 6 bases and J by 6 bases, with 12 bases between. The CDR3 length is 12 residues. Germline assignment: CDR1 SQVTM and CDR2 ANQGSEA. Written as DNA, the CDR3 is TGCAGCGTCCCGACCGAGATTCAGCCCCAGCATTTT. This translates into CSVPTEIQPQHF.